A selection of T cell receptor beta chains follows, all from one sample in a study of shared clonotypes between healthy human individuals. The data were produced by immunoSEQ multiplex PCR, yet TCRdb's version contains in-frame clones alone and is incomplete. The table records about a million clones, 70% to 85% of them present only once. The specimen sequenced was memory CD4+ T cells sorted from blood. These TCRs come from a man aged 18 to 29 in good health. CDR3s include the opening cysteine and the closing phenylalanine or tryptophan. A D gene is named only where the DNA matches it firmly. Where a row states a size, it is once, few, many or the class of an expanded clone; other rows omit it.

size	J	D	V	CDR3	DNA
NA	TRBJ2-5	TRBD1	TRBV29-1	CSVEIGQGARGETQYF	TGCAGCGTTGAGATCGGACAGGGGGCGAGAGGAGAGACCCAGTACTTC
NA	TRBJ1-2	TRBD1	TRBV5-6	CASSSDRGGYGYTF	TGTGCCAGCAGCTCAGACAGGGGGGGCTATGGCTACACCTTC
NA	TRBJ2-5	NA	TRBV5-1	CASSSDTGTGETQYF	TGCGCCAGCAGCAGCGATACAGGGACTGGAGAGACCCAGTACTTC
NA	TRBJ2-7	NA	TRBV7-6	CASSVTRGRNEQYF	TGTGCCAGCAGCGTGACGAGGGGTCGGAACGAGCAGTACTTC
many	TRBJ2-5	TRBD2	TRBV15	CATSRGRASGGPKETQYF	TGTGCCACCAGCAGAGGTCGGGCTAGCGGGGGGCCCAAAGAGACCCAGTACTTC
many	TRBJ1-5	TRBD1	TRBV6-1	CASSGTTGGWMLQPQHF	TGTGCCAGCAGTGGTACGACAGGGGGTTGGATGTTGCAGCCCCAGCATTTT
NA	TRBJ1-4	NA	TRBV5-1	CASRNNEKLFF	TGCGCCAGCAGGAATAATGAAAAACTGTTTTTT
NA	TRBJ2-7	TRBD2	TRBV6-6	CASRTERGGTSHEQYF	TGTGCCAGCCGGACGGAGAGGGGGGGGACTAGCCACGAGCAGTACTTC
NA	TRBJ2-2	TRBD2	TRBV5-1	CASSSPNIAGGNTGELFF	TGCGCCAGCAGCTCCCCCAATATAGCGGGAGGGAACACCGGGGAGCTGTTTTTT
NA	TRBJ2-3	TRBD2	TRBV28	CASSSSGPSDTQYF	TGTGCCAGCAGTTCTAGCGGGCCCAGTGATACGCAGTATTTT
few	TRBJ2-2	NA	TRBV5-1	CASSSGTYYTGELFF	TGCGCCAGCAGCTCCGGGACATACTACACCGGGGAGCTGTTTTTT
NA	TRBJ2-3	TRBD2	TRBV11-2	CASRETSGRWGTQYF	TGTGCCAGCAGAGAAACTAGCGGGAGATGGGGTACGCAGTATTTT
many	TRBJ1-1	NA	TRBV4-1	CASSQGSDGNTEAFF	TGCGCCAGCAGCCAAGGGTCCGACGGGAACACTGAAGCTTTCTTT
NA	TRBJ2-1	NA	TRBV11-3	CASSLMSRNEQFF	TGTGCCAGCAGCCTTATGTCTCGGAATGAGCAGTTCTTC
once	TRBJ1-1	TRBD1	TRBV18	CASSPLGDRGNTEAFF	TGTGCCAGCTCACCGCTGGGGGACAGGGGGAACACTGAAGCTTTCTTT
NA	TRBJ1-6	NA	TRBV6-5	CASSKDGLWDSPLHF	TGTGCCAGCAGTAAAGACGGCCTTTGGGATTCACCCCTCCACTTT
NA	TRBJ2-7	TRBD1	TRBV27	CASSLRKTGGGEQYF	TGTGCCAGCAGTTTACGGAAGACAGGGGGAGGCGAGCAGTACTTC
NA	TRBJ1-1	NA	TRBV19	CASSIVSGQPPEAFF	TGTGCCAGTAGTATAGTGTCGGGACAACCCCCTGAAGCTTTCTTT
NA	TRBJ2-3	NA	TRBV6-6	CASSYAGDTQYF	TGTGCCAGCAGTTACGCCGGTGATACGCAGTATTTT
NA	TRBJ2-7	NA	TRBV6-5	CAPGRFCEQYF	TGTGCCCCAGGCCGATTTTGTGAGCAGTACTTC
NA	TRBJ2-3	NA	TRBV4-3	CASSQERADTQYF	TGCGCCAGCAGCCAAGAGCGTGCAGATACGCAGTATTTT
few	TRBJ2-7	NA	TRBV5-1	CASSSRTGWDEQYF	TGCGCCAGCAGCTCTCGGACCGGTTGGGACGAGCAGTACTTC
few	TRBJ2-1	NA	TRBV16	CASSQNRVNEQFF	TGTGCCAGCAGCCAGAACAGGGTCAATGAGCAGTTCTTC
NA	TRBJ2-7	NA	TRBV9	CASSPLVTFGNEQYF	TGTGCCAGCAGCCCTCTAGTGACCTTCGGGAACGAGCAGTACTTC
NA	TRBJ1-5	NA	TRBV2	CASKAGSVQPQHF	TGTGCCAGCAAGGCGGGCTCCGTACAGCCCCAGCATTTT
NA	TRBJ1-5	NA	TRBV15	CATSRPPVGQPQHF	TGTGCCACCAGCAGACCGCCGGTAGGTCAGCCCCAGCATTTT
NA	TRBJ2-3	NA	TRBV15	CATSRDFQGPDTQYF	TGTGCCACCAGCAGAGATTTTCAGGGGCCAGATACGCAGTATTTT
many	TRBJ2-2	TRBD2	TRBV7-2	CASSTPALAGGRVTGELFF	TGTGCCAGCAGCACGCCGGCGCTAGCGGGGGGGCGGGTCACCGGGGAGCTGTTTTTT
once	TRBJ2-5	TRBD2	TRBV18	CASSSSGGQETQYF	TGTGCCAGCTCATCAAGCGGGGGTCAAGAGACCCAGTACTTC
NA	TRBJ1-2	TRBD1	TRBV6-5	CASSSTGGNYGYTF	TGTGCCAGCAGCTCCACAGGGGGAAACTATGGCTACACCTTC
NA	TRBJ2-3	TRBD2	TRBV5-4	CASSSLTSGGTDTQYF	TGTGCCAGCAGCTCTCTGACTAGCGGGGGCACAGATACGCAGTATTTT
NA	TRBJ1-1	NA	TRBV18	CASSQRGNTEAFF	TGTGCCAGCTCACAACGCGGGAACACTGAAGCTTTCTTT
NA	TRBJ2-7	TRBD1	TRBV2	CASIVGQGYEQYF	TGTGCCAGCATCGTGGGACAGGGCTACGAGCAGTACTTC
NA	TRBJ1-5	NA	TRBV19	CATARGTGTMSNQPQHF	TGTGCCACCGCGAGAGGTACAGGGACGATGAGCAATCAGCCCCAGCATTTT
once	TRBJ2-2	NA	TRBV6-1	CASRKRDEGGGELFF	TGTGCCAGTAGAAAAAGAGACGAAGGCGGCGGGGAGCTGTTTTTT
NA	TRBJ2-3	NA	TRBV5-4	CASSLATDTDTQYF	TGTGCCAGCAGCTTGGCAACGGACACAGATACGCAGTATTTT
NA	TRBJ1-2	NA	TRBV11-2	CASSLAPPDGFNYGYTF	TGTGCCAGCAGCTTAGCCCCTCCCGACGGTTTCAACTATGGCTACACCTTC
NA	TRBJ2-5	NA	TRBV11-2	CASSLGQRKETQYF	TGTGCCAGCAGCTTAGGACAGAGAAAAGAGACCCAGTACTTC
NA	TRBJ1-3	TRBD1	TRBV6-1	CASSGTGTGNTIYF	TGTGCCAGCAGTGGGACAGGGACCGGAAACACCATATATTTT
once	TRBJ2-7	TRBD1	TRBV29-1	CSVGTGGNEQYF	TGCAGCGTTGGGACAGGGGGAAACGAGCAGTACTTC
NA	TRBJ2-3	NA	TRBV27	CASSQFRGTDTQYF	TGTGCCAGCAGTCAATTCCGGGGGACAGATACGCAGTATTTT
once	TRBJ2-5	TRBD1	TRBV11-2	CASSGGQHLRETQYF	TGTGCCAGCAGCGGGGGACAGCACCTGAGAGAGACCCAGTACTTC
NA	TRBJ1-4	TRBD1	TRBV18	CASSPSKTGDEKLFF	TGTGCCAGCTCACCATCTAAGACAGGGGATGAAAAACTGTTTTTT
once	TRBJ1-2	NA	TRBV5-5	CASSLGVRNYGYTF	TGTGCCAGCAGCTTGGGGGTCAGGAACTATGGCTACACCTTC
NA	TRBJ2-7	NA	TRBV18	CASSPGQSSYEQYF	TGTGCCAGCTCACCGGGGCAGTCCTCCTACGAGCAGTACTTC
NA	TRBJ1-4	NA	TRBV5-1	CASSLWGINEKLFF	TGCGCCAGCAGCTTGTGGGGGATTAATGAAAAACTGTTTTTT
NA	TRBJ2-3	NA	TRBV5-4	CASSPQGGHDTQYF	TGTGCCAGCAGCCCGCAGGGGGGGCACGATACGCAGTATTTT
NA	TRBJ1-2	NA	TRBV9	CASSVLPRTDYGYTF	TGTGCCAGCAGCGTCCTTCCTCGGACAGACTACGGCTACACCTTC
NA	TRBJ2-3	TRBD2	TRBV2	CASRATSGRGLVTQYF	TGTGCCAGCAGGGCTACTAGCGGGAGAGGGCTCGTTACGCAGTATTTT
NA	TRBJ1-6	TRBD1	TRBV5-6	CASSGGTDNSPLHF	TGTGCCAGCAGCGGAGGGACAGATAATTCACCCCTCCACTTT
few	TRBJ2-4	NA	TRBV30	CAWRGGRATKNIQYF	TGTGCCTGGAGAGGTGGACGGGCCACCAAAAACATTCAGTACTTC
many	TRBJ2-3	TRBD1	TRBV27	CASRLTGMADTQYF	TGTGCCAGCAGACTGACAGGGATGGCAGATACGCAGTATTTT
NA	TRBJ2-4	NA	TRBV10-3	CAISEGTSNNQYF	TGTGCCATCAGTGAAGGGACATCCAACAATCAGTACTTC
once	TRBJ2-7	NA	TRBV5-1	CASSLISGSYEQYF	TGCGCCAGCAGCTTAATCTCGGGGTCCTACGAGCAGTACTTC
NA	TRBJ1-4	NA	TRBV7-9	CASSLGWGEEKLFF	TGTGCCAGCAGCTTAGGTTGGGGAGAGGAAAAACTGTTTTTT
NA	TRBJ2-5	TRBD1	TRBV7-9	CASSQSPGQGAGETQYF	TGTGCCAGCAGCCAAAGCCCGGGACAGGGGGCCGGGGAGACCCAGTACTTC
NA	TRBJ1-5	TRBD1	TRBV6-6	CASTTTGVNQPQHF	TGTGCCAGCACCACGACAGGGGTGAATCAGCCCCAGCATTTT
NA	TRBJ2-7	TRBD1	TRBV19	CASSMGLDRGYEQYF	TGTGCCAGTAGTATGGGCCTTGACAGGGGCTACGAGCAGTACTTC
NA	TRBJ2-7	TRBD2	TRBV19	CASSSDEAGGDEQYF	TGTGCCAGTAGTAGCGATGAGGCGGGAGGTGACGAGCAGTACTTC
once	TRBJ1-6	NA	TRBV6-5	CASSYGGSPLHF	TGTGCCAGCAGTTACGGGGGTTCACCCCTCCACTTT